This T cell receptor (beta chain) was identified in a study of shared clonotypes between healthy human individuals (TCRdb year 2020). The study in broad terms: The cohort comprised a couple of women and a few men aged 18 to 49 years. For each donor, CD4 naive and CD4 memory were each run on three plates, CD8 naive on two plates, and CD8 memory on one plate. Blood TCR repertoires of about five healthy adults were deeply sequenced to estimate repertoire size and the extent of clonotype sharing between individuals. Leukapheresis yielded between about 0.9 and 10 billion PBMCs per donor. To increase sequencing depth and limit assay-specific biases, TCR repertoire library preparation and sequencing were carried out by different laboratories using diverse techniques. Overall study outcomes, separate from this receptor: Sampling was restricted to blood, and TCR repertoires in tissues likely differ from the TCR repertoires found in blood. About 4.5% of naive CD4, 3.5% of naive CD8, about 2.5% of memory CD4, and over 0.35% of memory CD8 clonotypes were shared across several donors. Pairwise subsampling led to the expectation that sequencing depth would affect the degree of clonotype sharing among donors. Clonotypes shared by all four sorted-subset donors showed higher generation probabilities than non-shared clonotypes. Estimated clonotype richness was generally larger for naive than for memory subsets. Incomplete sequencing was indicated by rarefaction of sorted-subset datasets, despite the large sequencing depth. Because the study included a small number of donors, the genetic and exposure-history diversity represented was limited.

Concerning this clone: No cognate antigen has been identified for it. The input lacks base qualities; no much larger clone sits a single base away.

The V end loses 4 bases and the J end loses 4 bases, and a stretch of 10 bases separates them. The CDR3, from cysteine to phenylalanine, totals 14 residues. Only the CDR3 part of the read is kept: 42 bases, read in frame from the first base. In the germline V gene, CDR1 corresponds to MNHNS and CDR2 to SASEGT. Healthy HIV-negative adults with no recently reported acute infections or vaccinations were included as donors. Every donor was a Caucasian adult residing in Nashville, Tennessee, USA. CD8 memory samples consisted of magnetically selected CD45RO+ cells combined with CCR7-negative CD45RA+ effector memory (TemRA) cells. After blood collection by leukapheresis, PBMCs were isolated using Ficoll-Histopaque density gradient centrifugation and then cryopreserved in the vapor phase of liquid nitrogen. Analytical flow cytometry was used to check the purity and quantity of every magnetically sorted T cell population. Each sorted fraction had its genomic DNA isolated and then quantified by UV absorbance on a Nanodrop 2000c.

TCR CDR3 regions were amplified from genomic DNA by multiplex PCR using the deep immunoSEQ assay. Genomic DNA extracted from each cell subset was distributed evenly over all wells of several immunoSEQ 96-well plates, and each plate served as one replicate. For sorted subsets, each replicate PCR was loaded with 200 ng genomic DNA, equivalent to 30,000 or so T cell genomes. The purified libraries were quantified using a Qubit 3.0 fluorometer, sized with a Bioanalyzer 2100, and then quantified again using the KAPA Library Quantification kit. Every immunoSEQ 96-well plate was sequenced on a separate single-read 150-cycle Illumina NextSeq 550 flow cell. From the authors' description of their analysis: Because the immunoSEQ output included only junctional sequences and no quality scores, the filtering could not be the same as the filtering used for full-length reads. To assign V/J genes and CDR3, sequences were annotated against IMGT germline references using PyIR, a Python wrapper for IgBLAST v1.9. Any read was removed if the V/J assignment was weak (E-value above 1e-6), the CDR3 was missing, or the read contained stop codons, out-of-frame junctions, or ambiguous translated residues. A V3J clonotype was defined by an identical inferred V gene, J gene, and CDR3 amino acid sequence. Percentage overlap between repertoires was computed as shared unique clonotypes divided by the size of the smaller repertoire. Richness of each repertoire was evaluated using RTK rarefaction, the Chao1 estimator, and Recon v2.1 estimates of unobserved clonotypes. For all TCRbeta clonotypes obtained by the gDNA method from four donors, generation probabilities were computed with OLGA. This immuneACCESS table, as held by TCRdb, lists in-frame sequences with V and J called but not all clones. Of the missing ones, under half trace to an unresolved V gene in checked studies; the others have no known cause. Clone size and the V and J calls come from that table; the DNA yielded D and trimming. The sample includes about 92,000 clones, with 60% to 70% observed a single time. The biggest ten clones account for approximately 53% of the sample.

The V gene is TRBV6-1 and the J gene is TRBJ2-2; the D gene is not confidently resolved. The source is a man in his thirties or forties in good health. Material: memory CD8+ T cells sorted from blood. This specimen's cell subset or site label, interpreted: CD45RO+ cells pooled with CCR7-negative TemRA cells. The DNA is as follows: TGTGCCAGCAGTGTACCAGTCGGCACCGGGGAGCTGTTTTTT. This gives the protein CASSVPVGTGELFF.